The text below deals with one T cell receptor (beta chain). Its binding antigen is unknown. No base quality information exists; no much larger clone differs at one position. The cohort consisted of 670 or so healthy bone marrow donors. Cohort members were all nominally healthy when sampled, although unrecorded immune exposures were likely present. The donor tested CMV seronegative, placing the donor among the 300 to 400 seronegative members of the cohort. A peripheral blood sample was provided by each donor, and peripheral blood mononuclear cells were used for TCR beta sequencing. The Qiagen DNeasy Blood Extraction Kit was used to extract genomic DNA from the blood cell samples. This sample is drawn from a study of cytomegalovirus exposure and HLA in healthy donors (dated by TCRdb to about 2017). About the study as a whole: An earlier analysis of approximately 590 of the donors reported about 250 Gb of sequence data and some 120 million unique TCR beta sequences from 150 million to 200 million T cells. In a later genetic analysis, genome-wide SNP genotypes for about three fifths of the roughly 670 donors were used, and that subset was treated as a discovery cohort. The number of donors typed differed by locus, with 629-630 for A, B, C, DRB1 and DQB1, around 500 for DQA1, 606 for DPA1, and some 470 for DPB1. Among 398 genotyped donors of the cohort, an average of around 250,000 unique TCR beta nucleotide sequences was sequenced per donor, of which about 19% were non-productive. Rather than using new phenotypic data, the later analysis identified candidate immune exposures from TCR beta sequences and from how often those sequences occurred across donors. To study patterns of TCR occurrence, a later analysis re-analyzed previously published TCR beta repertoires from under 750 donors and added high-resolution HLA genotyping. An earlier analysis of roughly 600 of the donors used high-throughput TCR beta sequencing to judge whether each TCR beta V gene segment behaved as functional or pseudogenic. The genetic ancestry cluster associated with self-reported Caucasian donors included around 76% of the 350 to 500 genotyped donors. The study aimed to test whether signatures of past pathogen exposure could be identified by cataloging public T cell receptors. Every discovery cohort repertoire had been produced on one sequencing platform. The study used immunosequencing to profile the T cell repertoires of 670 or so subjects and linked those repertoires to cytomegalovirus serostatus. Donor age, sex, ethnicity and CMV serostatus were collected together with the repertoire data. Roughly 5 DR-DQ haplotypes were handled as single units for association and clustering because linkage in the cohort was strong. To predict cytomegalovirus infection status, the study combined high-throughput TCR immunosequencing, statistical association of individual TCRs with disease status, and machine learning. Roughly 320 gigabases of sequencing data and around 88 million unique TCR sequences made up an early release that covered approximately 650 HLA-typed donors. Besides the first cohort of roughly 660 subjects, a separate validation cohort made up of roughly 120 different subjects was used. HLA typing covered class I and class II loci at four-digit resolution. What the authors observed across the whole study: Only TCR beta chains were sequenced in this cohort, and the absence of alpha or paired-chain data limited detectable features. A group of highly shared sequence variants was considered likely to be a technical artifact of the sequencing pipeline. Because counts were too low, about 15 rarely observed V segments, including chromosome 9 orphons, were left out of the earlier analysis of some 600 of the donors. According to the authors, the approach could potentially be generalized to other disease states and immunological phenotypes. Roughly uniform sequencing depth across donors was assumed in presence/absence analyses, although this assumption may not hold. Some IMGT-functional V segments, including TRBV6-2 and TRBV6-3, could not be distinguished by the 87-base-pair reads and were therefore excluded. According to a later analysis, parvovirus B19, influenza, CMV and Epstein-Barr virus appeared linked to several top co-occurrence clusters. In an earlier analysis of about 540 of the donors, most TCR beta V segments were observed in productive rearrangements about 90% or about 30% of the time, broadly matching IMGT annotations. A later genetic analysis reported fewer N-insertions in productive TCRs among donors in an Asian-associated ancestry cluster than the roughly 700-donor mean. A total of about 180 TCR beta chains were listed by the study as associated with cytomegalovirus. Immune exposure information for the cohort was limited to CMV serostatus. In a later analysis, HLA-associated TCR beta chains were found to be more clonally expanded and to have lower generation probabilities than equally common non-associated chains. Cytomegalovirus status was reported to be diagnosed by the classifier with high specificity and sensitivity in both the original and validation cohorts. Linkage disequilibrium might explain the correlated functional status among segregating V segments, but an unknown experimental factor could not be ruled out. In vitro tests confirmed that a few of the cytomegalovirus-associated TCR beta chains recognize cytomegalovirus antigens. Across donors, most TCR sequences were observed very rarely, whereas some public TCRs were present in many individuals. A later genetic analysis associated a missense DCLRE1C variant with V-gene and J-gene trimming of TCR beta chains, and an independent cohort replicated the association. HLA typing was unavailable for some donors at each locus, so association tests used only the typed subset. When HLA alleles, especially DR and DQ, strongly co-occurred, TCR associations were difficult to assign to individual alleles. In a later analysis, the rate of TCR association differed among HLA loci, with DRB1 alleles having the most associated TCRs and HLA-C alleles having the fewest. According to a later analysis, most CMV-associated TCR beta chains appeared to be HLA-restricted, and the HLA associations seemed to be driven largely by CMV exposure. A further reported finding was that TCR beta sequences accurately predicted the HLA-A and HLA-B alleles for most subjects in the first cohort. In a later analysis, 15,000 to 20,000 TCR beta sequences were associated with specific HLA alleles at a false discovery rate of 0.05.

The CDR3 covers 13 residues, taking in both the cysteine and the phenylalanine. The DNA shown is the 39-base CDR3, in frame from base 1. V lost 5 bases and J lost 10 bases; the stretch between them is 15 bases long. The germline V gene (reference sequence) specifies SGHAT as CDR1 and FQDESV as CDR2. The library was prepared using the immunoSEQ multiplex PCR assay. For the multiplex PCR, a mixture combining 60 forward primers for TCR Vbeta segments and 13 reverse primers for TCR Jbeta segments was used. A multiplex PCR assay on genomic DNA amplified the CDR3 region of rearranged TCR beta genes. The Illumina HiSeq System was used to sequence the amplified TCR beta libraries as 87-base-pair reads. As for how the authors treated the data: A later analysis tallied around 87 million unique TCR beta chains across the roughly 610 repertoires, and approximately 12 million of those chains were shared by two or more donors. Raw reads were error-corrected and collapsed into unique sequences with a nearest-neighbor algorithm that merged closely related sequences to remove PCR and sequencing errors. V, D and J gene segments were assigned by aligning CDR3 sequences to IMGT reference sequences. For a sequence to be retained, at least a six-nucleotide match to both a V gene segment and a J gene segment was required. A rearrangement was called productive if the CDR3 had no stop codons and remained in frame with V and J, and every other rearrangement was called non-productive. Following IMGT convention, CDR3 was defined as the stretch from the second conserved V-encoded cysteine up to the conserved J-encoded phenylalanine. The earlier analysis of some 600 of the donors excluded sequences that lacked an unambiguous match to a single V gene segment. An earlier analysis of approximately 590 of the donors called V segments functional above 56.7% productive rearrangements and segregating when the between-donor standard deviation exceeded 5%. A statistical classification framework was built to diagnose cytomegalovirus status from the catalog of TCR beta chain sequences. V and J gene assignment, in a later analysis, came from comparing TCR nucleotide sequences with IMGT/GENE-DB human TR gene sequences. Using the TCRdist pipeline, a later analysis assigned CDR3 sequences along with most-parsimonious VDJ recombination scenarios. In a later analysis, each TCR beta chain was defined by its CDR3 amino acid sequence together with its V-gene family, and reads without a unique V-gene family were excluded. A later analysis removed 500 to 650 highly shared, low-generation-probability nucleotide sequences to deal with suspected cross-contamination and a sequencing artifact. In a later analysis, a clonal expansion index was calculated for each public chain from normalized within-repertoire ranks of inferred template counts. In a later analysis, generation probabilities were computed using a VDJ recombination model fitted to out-of-frame rearrangements, and the results were checked against IGoR. In a later analysis, hypergeometric tests were used to score TCR-TCR, TCR-HLA and TCR-CMV co-occurrence, with a repertoire-size bias correction applied to TCR pairs. In a later analysis, false discovery rates were estimated by permuting HLA or CMV assignments 20 times. In a later analysis, co-occurring TCRs were grouped using DBSCAN, with TCRdist sequence similarity added in when clustering inside HLA-allele-positive subsets. For co-occurrence clustering, repertoires with fewer than 30,000 or more than 120,000 public chains were excluded, along with a handful of repertoires with anomalous nucleotide sharing. As stored in TCRdb, this immuneACCESS dataset retains in-frame rearrangements with V and J assigned. A fraction of the clones does not appear; measured against another copy, unresolved V genes explain less than half of the discrepancy, and the remainder lacks a known reason. V and J calls and clone size are those listed in that table; D and trimming were worked out from the DNA. Here the sample has 55,000 to 75,000 clones; 62% occur a single time. The top ten clones comprise around 3% of the sample.

The chain employs TRBV11-1 and TRBJ2-1, with the D gene not clear enough to name. The receptor comes from a man between 25 and 39 years old in good health and CMV-seronegative. Source material: PBMCs. This receptor has the CDR3 CASSAESLGEQFF. The DNA sequence follows: TGTGCCAGCAGCGCAGAGAGTTTGGGCGAGCAGTTCTTC.